This TCR beta chain was sequenced in a study of T-cell reconstitution after alpha-beta-depleted transplantation in children. For TCRbeta, the library was prepared with unique molecular identifiers. TCRdb re-analysed the PCR reads in MiXCR, keeping a single row per CDR3 protein. The data show 800,000 to 1,000,000 distinct CDR3 sequences, with roughly 29% seen just once and over 25% held by the top ten. As regards this clonotype: Its antigen remains unidentified.

V lost 5 bases, J lost 11 bases, and 0 bases stayed unmatched. There are 11 residues in the CDR3. Study conclusions and caveats: Recipient T cells and thymic progenitors that survived gave rise to the high TCRbeta diversity observed at day 60 in some patients. The origin of alpha-beta T cells about two months after transplant was reportedly several hundred expanded graft clones.

This clonotype was obtained from a boy less than two years old who had a stem cell transplant for SCID, so the T cells may come from the graft donor. The chain combines TRBV12-3 or TRBV12-4 with TRBJ1-5, with 10 bases aligning to TRBD1. The sequenced sample was PBMCs, mostly from graft donor cells, obtained 360 days after TCRalphabeta/CD19-depleted stem cell transplant. The CDR3 DNA follows: TGTGCCAGCAGTGGGACAGGGGCCCAGCATTTT. Its protein product is CASSGTGAQHF.